These 26 T cell receptor beta chains share one sample of origin, sequenced in a study of T cells in Graves' hyperthyroidism and ophthalmopathy. Researchers amplified the TCR beta CDR3 regions from RNA transcripts. HTBI primers were employed in a first-round RT-PCR of the TCR CDR3. TCRdb re-derived calls from the multiplex PCR reads in MiXCR, one entry per CDR3 protein. This sample has around 350,000 distinct CDR3 sequences, with more than 12% found just once. The specimen sequenced was blood. The receptors shown here come from a young woman with Graves' ophthalmopathy.

This clonotype was observed a few times. This sequence joins TRBV29-1 and TRBJ2-7, with D perhaps TRBD1 (5 bases). This CDR3 is built from 15 residues. V shed 0 bases and J shed 3 bases, with 15 bases lying between them. The germline CDR1 and CDR2 sequences are SQVTM and ANQGSEA. The CDR3 bases are TGCAGCGTTGAAGATCAGGGTCGCGGAGACTACGAGCAGTACTTC. This codes for CSVEDQGRGDYEQYF.

V is TRBV28 and J is TRBJ2-5; 10 bases agree with TRBD2. CDR1 MDHEN and CDR2 SYDVKM come from the germline V gene. The CDR3 is 14 amino acids. The trim removed 5 bases at V and 4 bases at J, leaving 4 bases unmatched. DNA for the CDR3: TGTGCCAGCAGTCTACTAGCGGGGAGAGAGACCCAGTACTTC. Translating it yields CASSLLAGRETQYF.

There are many counts of this clonotype. The chain joins TRBV3-1 to TRBJ1-2; a possible D gene is TRBD1 (5 bases). Germline values: CDR1 LGHDT, CDR2 YNNKEL (reference sequence). This CDR3 contains 14 residues. V was shortened by 1 base and J by 4 bases, with 10 bases between the two germline ends. The CDR3 DNA follows: TGTGCCAGCAGCCAAGGTCGGGGGAGCTATGGCTACACCTTC. Translating gives CASSQGRGSYGYTF.

This clonotype has ten or more counts. The V call is TRBV7-2, the J call TRBJ2-7; no clear D gene. The CDR3 has 14 residues. CDR1 is SGHTA, CDR2 FQGNSA, per germline. The ends were cut back, 2 bases at V and 3 bases at J, with 11 bases in the middle. CDR3 coding DNA: TGTGCCAGCAGCTTATACAGAGCCAACTACGAGCAGTACTTC. This gives the protein CASSLYRANYEQYF.

This clonotype occurred many times. The chain's CDR3 is CASSVGTSGQETQYF. CDR3 nucleotides: TGTGCCAGCAGTGTCGGGACTAGCGGACAAGAGACCCAGTACTTC. V gene TRBV28 combines with J gene TRBJ2-5, with TRBD2 matching 11 bases. CDR1 and CDR2 (germline): MDHEN, SYDVKM. The CDR3 totals 15 residues. The junction had 4 bases not matched to a gene; V was cut back by 5 bases and J by 2 bases.

This clonotype was detected a few times. The chain links TRBV9 to TRBJ1-2, with 9 bases lining up with TRBD1. The CDR3 covers 17 residues. After removal of 1 base from V and 0 bases from J, the junction contained 7 bases not matched to a gene. CDR1 and CDR2 from the germline V gene are SGDLS and YYNGEE. The CDR3 loop is CASSVSNRGPTNYGYTF. CDR3 in DNA: TGTGCCAGCAGCGTATCGAACAGGGGGCCTACTAACTATGGCTACACCTTC.

With respect to this clonotype: It may be a read error: a sequence one base away is much more abundant. This rearrangement joins TRBV20-1 to TRBJ1-5, with D tentatively TRBD1 (6 bases). There are 16 residues in the CDR3. Germline lookup yields CDR1 DFQATT and CDR2 SNEGSKA (reference sequence). V lost 6 bases and J 2 bases, leaving 20 bases between the germline ends. The CDR3 loop reads CSAADTDRLRNQPQHF. The CDR3 DNA sequence: TGCAGTGCCGCCGACACCGACAGGTTGCGCAATCAGCCCCAGCATTTT.

For this clonotype: Possible read error: a much larger clone is one base away. The chain links TRBV6-5 to TRBJ2-5, with D uncertain. This CDR3 region has 13 residues. Germline values: CDR1 MNHEY, CDR2 SVGAGI. Trimming took 8 bases from V and 2 from J, leaving 12 bases between them. CDR3 sequence (DNA): TGTGCCAGCGTTGGAGCTTCTCAAGAGACCCAGTACTTC. This gives the protein CASVGASQETQYF.

This clonotype was seen at least ten times. V is TRBV6-5 and J is TRBJ2-1; D might be TRBD2 (6 bases). Germline V CDR1 and CDR2: MNHEY, SVGAGI. The germline V and J ends were trimmed by 0 bases and 3 bases, with 18 bases remaining between them. CDR3 size: 18 residues. CDR3 sequence: CASSYSRFGGKGYNEQFF. In DNA, the CDR3 is TGTGCCAGCAGTTACTCGAGATTTGGAGGGAAAGGCTACAATGAGCAGTTCTTC.

A note on this clonotype: A much larger clone lies a single base off, so this may be a read error. This chain links TRBV7-2 with TRBJ1-5; D remains unclear. The CDR3 totals 13 residues. Deletions cut 2 bases from V and 7 bases from J, with 9 bases between. CDR1 and CDR2 (germline): SGHTA, FQGNSA. CDR3 in amino acids: CASSLNGVQPQHF. The CDR3, as DNA: TGTGCCAGCAGCTTAAACGGTGTCCAGCCCCAGCATTTT.

This clonotype showed up many times. V usage is TRBV11-2 and J usage is TRBJ2-2; no firm D call. V was pared by 8 bases and J by 6 bases, with 10 bases between. CDR1 is SGHAT and CDR2 is FQNNGV in the germline V gene. The CDR3 is made up of 12 amino acids. This chain's CDR3 is CASASGAGELFF. The CDR3, as DNA: TGTGCCAGCGCCTCGGGCGCCGGGGAGCTGTTTTTT.

This clonotype was seen repeatedly, ten times or more. The V and J genes are TRBV7-8 and TRBJ1-4, with a weak D call TRBD1 (5 bases). The CDR3 covers 15 residues. The ends were cut back, 1 base at V and 5 bases at J, with 11 bases in the middle. Germline values: CDR1 SGHVS, CDR2 FQNEAQ. CDR3 amino acids: CASSLGQGSNEKLFF. The CDR3 DNA is TGTGCCAGCAGCTTAGGTCAGGGCTCAAATGAAAAACTGTTTTTT.

This clonotype was seen many times. This chain links TRBV7-3 with TRBJ2-5; weak D call: TRBD2 (5 bases). Per the germline V gene, CDR1 is SGHTA and CDR2 is FQGTGA. The ends were cut back, 4 bases at V and 2 bases at J, with 8 bases in the middle. The CDR3 length is 13 residues. CDR3 sequence (DNA): TGTGCCAGCAGCTCGACTACACAAGAGACCCAGTACTTC. Encoded protein: CASSSTTQETQYF.

In regard to this clonotype: A much larger clone lies a single base off, so this may be a read error. The chain combines TRBV5-1 with TRBJ2-3, with no clear D. Per germline, CDR1 SGHRS and CDR2 YFSETQ. The CDR3 runs to 16 residues. V lost 0 bases and J 4 bases, leaving 15 bases between the germline ends. Here the CDR3 DNA reads TGCGCCAGCAGCTTGGCGCTCGCCCCTGCATCAGATACGCAGTATTTT. Its protein is CASSLALAPASDTQYF.

As regards this clonotype: A read error may account for a junction end that differs from germline. In nucleotides, the CDR3 is TGTACCAGCCAACTCCCGGGCACTGAAGCTTTCTTT. Protein product: CTSQLPGTEAFF. This chain connects TRBV28 to TRBJ1-1; D is uncertain. CDR3 length equals 12 residues. Germline assignment: CDR1 MDHEN and CDR2 SYDVKM.

The chain joins TRBV15 to TRBJ1-6; no definite D call. Germline CDR1 LNHNV, CDR2 YYDKDF (reference sequence). The CDR3 covers 14 residues. V dropped 6 bases and J dropped 4 bases, with 10 bases sitting between them. The CDR3 region is CATRKGPYNSPLHF. For the CDR3, the DNA is TGTGCCACCAGGAAAGGGCCTTATAATTCACCCCTCCACTTT.

This clonotype was seen repeatedly, ten times or more. CDR3 amino acids: CATSEGGQEKLFF. The CDR3 DNA reads as TGTGCCACCAGCGAGGGAGGGCAGGAAAAACTGTTTTTT. V and J are TRBV15 and TRBJ1-4; D gene ambiguous. This CDR3 is built from 13 residues. Germline V lookup: CDR1 LNHNV, CDR2 YYDKDF (reference sequence). The V gene lost 5 bases and the J gene lost 8 bases, with 12 bases spanning the gap.

To note about this clonotype: A much larger clone lies one base from this, so it may be a read error. Given the absence of the conserved phenylalanine or tryptophan at the CDR3 end, a read error is likely. The chain has TRBV2 and TRBJ2-5; a weak D match, TRBD1 (5 bases). Looked up from germline, CDR1 is SNHLY and CDR2 is FYNNEI. CDR3 size: 15 residues. The V gene lost 5 bases and the J gene lost 5 bases, with 18 bases spanning the gap. The CDR3 here is CASSFWGRTSETQYL. In nucleotides, the CDR3 is TGTGCCAGCAGTTTTTGGGGCAGGACATCGGAGACCCAGTACCTC.

This clonotype appeared many times. The chain couples TRBV6-1 to TRBJ2-5; D not certain. The ends were cut back, 8 bases at V and 1 base at J, with 8 bases in the middle. Germline CDR1 MNHNS, CDR2 SASEGT. The CDR3 spans 12 residues. CDR3 residues: CASGRVQETQYF. In DNA form, the CDR3 reads TGTGCCAGCGGACGAGTCCAAGAGACCCAGTACTTC.

This clonotype has a count of ten or more. The rearrangement uses TRBV28 and TRBJ2-5; no firm D call. The CDR3 contains 16 residues. Germline CDR1 is MDHEN and CDR2 is SYDVKM. The V and J ends lost 8 bases and 2 bases respectively, with 21 bases between them. The DNA for the CDR3 is TGTGCCAGCGGGATCGGCCGGGCCCTGGGGCAAGAGACCCAGTACTTC. As protein: CASGIGRALGQETQYF.

This clonotype appeared a few times. V usage is TRBV19 and J usage is TRBJ1-6; D uncertain. The V end lost 7 bases, the J end lost 0 bases, and 10 bases lay between the germline ends. Germline CDR1 reads LNHDA; CDR2 reads SQIVND (reference sequence). This CDR3 region has 15 residues. The CDR3 loop is CASTSVGSYNSPLHF. In nucleotides, the CDR3 is TGTGCCAGTACCTCCGTCGGCTCCTATAATTCACCCCTCCACTTT.

This clonotype has only a few counts. The chain recombines TRBV7-2 with TRBJ2-5, with D uncertain. There are 14 residues in the CDR3. Germline CDR1 and CDR2: SGHTA and FQGNSA. With 2 bases removed from V and 0 bases from J, the gap between germline ends came to 7 bases. CDR3 region: CASSLYRDQETQYF. Here the CDR3 DNA reads TGTGCCAGCAGCTTATATAGGGACCAAGAGACCCAGTACTTC. The entire variable domain, with the rest obtained from reference TRBV7-2 and TRBJ2-5, is as follows: GAGVSQSPSNKVTEKGKDVELRCDPISGHTALYWYRQSLGQGLEFLIYFQGNSAPDKSGLPSDRFSAERTGGSVSTLTIQRTQQEDSAVYLCASSLYRDQETQYFGPGTRLLVL.

This clonotype was seen repeatedly, ten times or more. The V call is TRBV20-1, the J call TRBJ2-2; the D gene is possibly TRBD1 (6 bases). Germline assignment: CDR1 DFQATT and CDR2 SNEGSKA (reference sequence). The CDR3 has 15 residues. V gave up 0 bases and J gave up 3 bases, with 11 bases separating them. CDR3 sequence reads: CSARDGQGYTGELFF. The DNA for the CDR3 is TGCAGTGCTAGAGATGGGCAGGGGTACACCGGGGAGCTGTTTTTT.

This clonotype was seen ten or more times. The chain has TRBV13 and TRBJ2-3, with D perhaps TRBD2 (7 bases). V lost 6 bases to trimming and J lost 2 bases, with 15 bases between them. The CDR3 contains 15 residues. Germline values: CDR1 PRHDT, CDR2 FYEKMQ (reference sequence). The DNA for the CDR3 is TGTGCCAGCAGTCGAAGAGCGGGACACACAGATACGCAGTATTTT. Translation: CASSRRAGHTDTQYF. Variable domain in full (rest from reference TRBV13 and TRBJ2-3): AAGVIQSPRHLIKEKRETATLKCYPIPRHDTVYWYQQGPGQDPQFLISFYEKMQSDKGSIPDRFSAQQFSDYHSELNMSSLELGDSALYFCASSRRAGHTDTQYFGPGTRLTVL.

This clonotype has more than one count but fewer than ten. The chain combines TRBV7-9 with TRBJ1-2, with unresolved D. The CDR3 sequence is 13 residues long. Per germline, CDR1 SEHNR and CDR2 FQNEAQ (reference sequence). Trimming left V 6 bases short and J 3 bases short, with 11 bases between. The CDR3 bases are TGTGCCAGCAGTTTCCTCAGGCACTATGGCTACACCTTC. This codes for CASSFLRHYGYTF.

This clonotype was picked up many times. In DNA form, the CDR3 reads TGTGCCATCAGTGATCCGGGACAGGGGGGGGCCTACGAGCAGTACTTC. It translates to CAISDPGQGGAYEQYF. The chain is built from TRBV10-3 and TRBJ2-7; 11 nucleotides match TRBD1. Losses at the gene ends were 3 bases for V and 2 bases for J; bases not matched to a gene: 6. CDR3 length: 16 amino acids. Germline-derived CDR1 and CDR2 are ENHRY and SYGVKD.